The entry below gives a single TCR beta chain sequence along with its context. The sample holds a few counts of this clonotype. Its specific antigen is unknown. Base qualities are not recorded, but no much larger clone differs from it by a single base. The CDR3 goes from the cysteine to the phenylalanine over 16 residues. Kept here is only the CDR3 DNA, which spans 48 bases and is read in frame from base 1. V ends up 2 bases short and J 3 bases short, with an unmatched junction base count of 6. The germline V gene supplies CDR1 LGHNA and CDR2 YSLEER. The method behind the library was PCR. Sequencing took place on a NextSeq 500. Bulk TCR libraries were made following a previously described method, with the TCR primers given in Table S5. Purification of total RNA was performed with the Qiagen AllPrep DNA/RNA kit. Before any analysis, reads coming from multiple sequencing runs of the same library were combined into one pool. On the authors' methods: Reads were retained only if an exact TCR constant sequence was present, and the retained reads were trimmed to 150 nt and grouped according to their 12-nt molecular barcodes. Reads in each barcode group were sub-clustered using a 15% Levenshtein threshold, and a quality-weighted consensus sequence was built for each RNA molecule. Non-functional sequences were removed, as were lower-count sequences one edit away from another. Based on a fit of two negative binomial distributions, barcode sub-clusters having less than 20% of the maximum read count were discarded. Through fastp at Q25 and MiXCR, TCRdb rebuilt clones from the public reads, retaining in-frame beta chains. Merged by CDR3 protein, the rows form single entries marked with the most common genes and DNA. TCRdb, rather than the study authors, made the V and J calls. The table for this sample lists fewer than 350,000 distinct CDR3 sequences; roughly 24% of them were counted only once. The leading ten clones occupy 0.74% of the sample.

Libraries of naive CD8 T cells were built from around 18,000 to 910,000 sorted cells, with 10%, 30% or 50% of the purified RNA used. Naive CD8 T cells were FACS-sorted as CD8+CD4-CCR7+CD45RA+ on a BD FACSAria II into RLT Plus buffer. To test detection sensitivity, Jurkat RNA equivalent to more than 8 TCR copies was spiked into samples of roughly 18,000-1,000,000 naive CD8 T cells. Enrichment of CD8 T cells was done with RosetteSep CD8+ T Cell Enrichment Cocktail plus Ficoll-Paque, and ACK red cell lysis came afterward. These data belong to a study of molecular identifiers for immune sequencing clone quantification (dated by TCRdb to the late 2010s). At the level of the whole study: For a replicate experiment, RNA from 20,000 or 100,000 naive CD8 T cells was divided into five aliquots, of which four were sequenced. This methods study used CD8 T cells to benchmark TCR RNA copy counting and molecular-identifier clustering-based TCR repertoire sequencing (MIDCIRS). Paper-wide results and their limitations: Highly expanded clone sizes could be underestimated because identical TCR molecules may share a barcode. Modeling indicated about 3 TCR RNA copies recovered per cell, compared with roughly 9.7 by digital PCR, which implies a capture efficiency of around 30%. The naive libraries included spiked-in Jurkat TCR RNA (over nine copies' worth), and this RNA is not part of the donor repertoire. Without barcode sub-clustering, chimeric consensus sequences inflated TCR diversity; chimeras reached as high as 47%. Spiked-in Jurkat TCR RNA equivalent to a single cell was reported to be detectable even among 980,000 or so naive CD8 T cells. Clones above 20 RNA copies held over 99% of molecules in CMV-specific effector cells but under 1% in naive cells.

In this chain, TRBV4-3 is recombined with TRBJ1-3, and 8 junctional nucleotides match TRBD1. The receptor comes from a human donor in good health. Some libraries in this study had Jurkat cell RNA spiked in. The sequencing input was naive CD8+ T cells from blood, with Jurkat cell RNA spiked in. Reading the label with the study, this specimen's cell subset or site is: FACS-sorted CD8+CD4-CCR7+CD45RA+ naive T cells. The nucleotide sequence reads TGCGCCAGCAGCCAACCGGGACAGGTGTTTGGAAACACCATATATTTT. Its translation reads: CASSQPGQVFGNTIYF.